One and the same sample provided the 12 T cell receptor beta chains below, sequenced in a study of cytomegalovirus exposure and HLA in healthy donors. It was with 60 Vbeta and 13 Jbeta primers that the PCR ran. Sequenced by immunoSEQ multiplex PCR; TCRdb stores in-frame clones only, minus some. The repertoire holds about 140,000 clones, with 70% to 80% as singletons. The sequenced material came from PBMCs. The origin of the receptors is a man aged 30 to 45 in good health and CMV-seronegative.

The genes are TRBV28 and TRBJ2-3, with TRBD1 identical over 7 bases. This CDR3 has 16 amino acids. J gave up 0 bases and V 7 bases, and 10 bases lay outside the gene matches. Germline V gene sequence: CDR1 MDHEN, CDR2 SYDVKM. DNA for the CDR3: TGTGCCAGCACCTCTCCCGGGACAGCTAGCACAGATACGCAGTATTTT. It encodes CASTSPGTASTDTQYF.

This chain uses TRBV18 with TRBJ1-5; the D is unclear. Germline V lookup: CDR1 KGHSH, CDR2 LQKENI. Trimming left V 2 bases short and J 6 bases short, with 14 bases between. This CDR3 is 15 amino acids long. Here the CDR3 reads CASSPILGGGQPQHF. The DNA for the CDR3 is TGTGCCAGCTCACCAATTCTAGGAGGTGGTCAGCCCCAGCATTTT.

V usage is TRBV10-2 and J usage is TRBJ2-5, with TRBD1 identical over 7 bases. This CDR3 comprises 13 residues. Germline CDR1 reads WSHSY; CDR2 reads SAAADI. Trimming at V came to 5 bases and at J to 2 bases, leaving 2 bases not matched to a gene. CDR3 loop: CASSQQGQETQYF. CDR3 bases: TGCGCCAGCAGTCAACAGGGGCAAGAGACCCAGTACTTC.

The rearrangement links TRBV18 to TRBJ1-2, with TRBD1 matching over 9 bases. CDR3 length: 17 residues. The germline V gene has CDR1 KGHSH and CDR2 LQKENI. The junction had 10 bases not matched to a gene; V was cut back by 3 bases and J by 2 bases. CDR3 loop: CASSPLSQGANNYGYTF. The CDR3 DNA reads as TGTGCCAGCTCACCCCTCTCACAGGGGGCGAACAACTATGGCTACACCTTC.

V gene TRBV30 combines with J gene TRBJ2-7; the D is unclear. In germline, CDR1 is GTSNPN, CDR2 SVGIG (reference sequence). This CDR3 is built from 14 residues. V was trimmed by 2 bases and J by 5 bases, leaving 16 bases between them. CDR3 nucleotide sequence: TGTGCCTGGAGTCCCCCAGGCAGACCCCACGAGCAGTACTTC. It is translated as CAWSPPGRPHEQYF.

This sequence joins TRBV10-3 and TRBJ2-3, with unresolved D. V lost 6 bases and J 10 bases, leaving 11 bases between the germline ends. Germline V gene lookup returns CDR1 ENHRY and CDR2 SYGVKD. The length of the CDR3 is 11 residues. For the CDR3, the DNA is TGTGCCATCAGATCTAGAGCTGCGCAGTATTTT. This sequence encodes CAIRSRAAQYF.

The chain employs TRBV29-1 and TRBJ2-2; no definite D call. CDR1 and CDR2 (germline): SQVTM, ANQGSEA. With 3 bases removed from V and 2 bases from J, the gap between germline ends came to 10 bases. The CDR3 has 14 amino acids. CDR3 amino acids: CSVEAQYNTGELFF. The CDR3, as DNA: TGCAGCGTTGAGGCCCAATATAACACCGGGGAGCTGTTTTTT.

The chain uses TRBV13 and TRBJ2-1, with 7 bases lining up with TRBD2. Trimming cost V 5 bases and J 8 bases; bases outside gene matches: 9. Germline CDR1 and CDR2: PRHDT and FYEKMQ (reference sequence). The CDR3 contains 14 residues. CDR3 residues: CASSPLTSWDEQFF. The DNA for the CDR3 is TGTGCCAGCAGCCCACTGACTAGCTGGGATGAGCAGTTCTTC.

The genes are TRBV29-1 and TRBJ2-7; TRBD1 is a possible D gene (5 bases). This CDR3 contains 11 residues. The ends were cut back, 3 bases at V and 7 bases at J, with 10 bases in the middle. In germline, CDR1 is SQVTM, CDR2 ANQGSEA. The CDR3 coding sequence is TGCAGCGTTGAGAAGGGGCGAGAGCAGTACTTC. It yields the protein CSVEKGREQYF.

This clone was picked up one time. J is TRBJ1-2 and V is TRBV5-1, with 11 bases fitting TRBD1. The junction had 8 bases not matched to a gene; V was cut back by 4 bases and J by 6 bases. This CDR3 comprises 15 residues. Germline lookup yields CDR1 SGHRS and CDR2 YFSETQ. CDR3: CASSDGTGGRNGYTF. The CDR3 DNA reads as TGCGCCAGCAGCGACGGGACAGGGGGAAGGAATGGCTACACCTTC.

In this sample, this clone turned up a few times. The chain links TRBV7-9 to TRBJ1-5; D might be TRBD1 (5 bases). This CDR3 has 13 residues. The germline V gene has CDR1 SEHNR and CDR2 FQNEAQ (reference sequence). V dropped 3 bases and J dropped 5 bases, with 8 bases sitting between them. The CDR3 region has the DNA TGTGCCAGCAGCTTCGGAGGGGATCAGCCCCAGCATTTT. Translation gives CASSFGGDQPQHF.

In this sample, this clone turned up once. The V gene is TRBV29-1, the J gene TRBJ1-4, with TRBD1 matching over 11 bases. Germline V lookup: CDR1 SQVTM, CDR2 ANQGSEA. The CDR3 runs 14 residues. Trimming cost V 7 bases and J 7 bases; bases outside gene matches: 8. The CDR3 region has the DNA TGCAGCGGGACAGGGGGCGGGGGAGGTGAAAAACTGTTTTTT. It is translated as CSGTGGGGGEKLFF.